This TCR beta chain was identified in a study of OX40 agonist ivuxolimab in advanced cancers. About the study: Ivuxolimab, an agonistic anti-OX40 (CD134) antibody, was given to patients. Three partial responders included one hepatocellular carcinoma patient and two cutaneous melanoma patients. While on treatment, patients had intravenous ivuxolimab at 0.01 to 10 mg/kg every 2 weeks. Study-level points and caveats: Dosing at 0.1 to 3.0 mg/kg was accompanied by clonal expansion of CD4+ and CD8+ blood T cells by week 6.

This clone was observed a few times. The antigen is unknown. V was pared by 4 bases and J by 4 bases, with 6 bases of the junction left unmatched. CDR1 and CDR2 from the germline V gene are SQVTM and ANQGSEA. The CDR3 has 13 amino acids. Using immunoSEQ multiplex PCR, the repertoire was profiled, and TCRdb retains in-frame clones only, with some absent. The sample consists of approximately 76,000 clones, 86% of them appearing once. This rearrangement joins TRBV29-1 to TRBJ1-1; TRBD1 matches 7 bases. The TCR comes from an adult with an advanced solid tumor such as melanoma, head and neck, liver or kidney cancer. The source was CD4+ or CD8+ T cells sorted from blood, collected in a trial of the OX40 agonist ivuxolimab. This CDR3 is CSVVPDRATEAFF. CDR3 in DNA: TGCAGCGTTGTACCCGACAGGGCCACTGAAGCTTTCTTT. The full variable domain, completed using reference TRBV29-1 and TRBJ1-1, is SAVISQKPSRDICQRGTSLTIQCQVDSQVTMMFWYRQQPGQSLTLIATANQGSEATYESGFVIDKFPISRPNLTFSTLTVSNMSPEDSSIYLCSVVPDRATEAFFGQGTRLTVV.